The rows below give T cell receptor beta chains drawn from one sample of a study of blood T cells in healthy people across ages. Each CDR3 protein gets one entry after TCRdb re-called the 5' RACE reads with MiXCR. The sample carries approximately 2,000,000 distinct CDR3 sequences, 39% recorded once. Sequencing was carried out using blood. The receptors were sampled from a human donor in good health. CDR3s include the opening cysteine and the closing phenylalanine or tryptophan. Each record gives: D gene, V gene, CDR3 protein. The D gene is left open where the match is weak.

D: NA
V: TRBV20-1
CDR3: CSARNPGGADNGQFF

D: NA
V: TRBV3-1
CDR3: CASSAGTLNYEQYF

D: NA
V: TRBV20-1
CDR3: CSASRDTSTEAFF

D: TRBD2
V: TRBV2
CDR3: CATTWTSGGHFGETQYF

D: NA
V: TRBV5-1
CDR3: CASSLEHPNTDTQYF

D: TRBD1
V: TRBV5-5
CDR3: CASSLQGNPYDEQYF

D: TRBD1
V: TRBV29-1
CDR3: CSVAFRTGGSNYGYTF

D: NA
V: TRBV6-2/TRBV6-3
CDR3: CASTYGGHNSPLHF

D: NA
V: TRBV27
CDR3: CASSLIGTGEHEQYF

D: TRBD1
V: TRBV29-1
CDR3: CSVGQGVYNEQFF

D: NA
V: TRBV20-1
CDR3: CSATLLSGANVLTF

D: NA
V: TRBV27
CDR3: CASSLFPSGVTEAFF

D: TRBD2
V: TRBV5-8
CDR3: CASSLGLAGVTRGTQYF

D: NA
V: TRBV12-3/TRBV12-4
CDR3: CASSFSGFSETQYF

D: NA
V: TRBV6-6
CDR3: CARGPHGYTF

D: TRBD2
V: TRBV12-3/TRBV12-4
CDR3: CASSLVLAGDNEQFF